Shown below are 27 T cell receptor beta chains from a single sample sequenced in a study of post-analysis software for immune sequencing data. Incorporated into the TCR beta cDNA libraries were unique molecular identifiers, which served to reduce PCR and sequencing biases. Using its own MiXCR run on the PCR reads, TCRdb lists one record per CDR3 protein. The sample holds 400,000 to 500,000 distinct CDR3 sequences, 30% to 40% seen once. Study findings and constraints: When patients were compared with controls, 4 or 5 TRBV segments were more frequent, TRBV5-6, TRBV5-1 and TRBV20-1 among them.

These receptors' antigens are unknown. The sample taken for sequencing was blood. The source is a girl aged 2-10 years with multiple sclerosis.

This clonotype occurred once. J is TRBJ2-7 and V is TRBV6-5; D remains ambiguous. The V end lost 2 bases, the J end lost 4 bases, and 9 bases lay between the germline ends. CDR3 length: 13 amino acids. Per germline, CDR1 MNHEY and CDR2 SVGAGI. This CDR3 is CASSYGETYEQYF. In DNA form, the CDR3 reads TGTGCCAGCAGTTACGGGGAAACTTACGAGCAGTACTTC.

This clonotype was recorded a few times. This rearrangement joins TRBV3-1 to TRBJ2-1; the match to TRBD1 covers 9 bases. Trimming at V came to 3 bases and at J to 7 bases, leaving 4 bases not matched to a gene. This CDR3 contains 14 residues. The germline gives CDR1 LGHDT, CDR2 YNNKEL (reference sequence). The DNA of the CDR3 is TGTGCCAGCAGCCATGGGACAGGGACAAATGAGCAGTTCTTC. Translated: CASSHGTGTNEQFF.

This sequence joins TRBV7-2 and TRBJ1-1; D perhaps matches TRBD1 (5 bases). V was pared by 0 bases and J by 4 bases, with 15 bases between. The CDR3 totals 16 residues. Germline loops: CDR1 SGHTA, CDR2 FQGNSA. The CDR3 here is CASSLAPTRGITEAFF. CDR3 bases: TGTGCCAGCAGCTTAGCCCCTACACGGGGGATCACTGAAGCTTTCTTT.

The rearrangement links TRBV7-8 to TRBJ2-3; D remains unclear. Trimming removed 5 bases at V and 3 bases at J, with 18 bases between. Per the germline V gene, CDR1 is SGHVS and CDR2 is FQNEAQ. The CDR3 consists of 16 residues. The CDR3 DNA sequence: TGTGCCAGCAGCCTCTCTCGGGCTAGAGTTACAGATACGCAGTATTTT. Its translation is CASSLSRARVTDTQYF. Full variable domain (rest looked up from reference TRBV7-8 and TRBJ2-3): GAGVSQSPRYKVAKRGQDVALRCDPISGHVSLFWYQQALGQGPEFLTYFQNEAQLDKSGLPSDRFFAERPEGSVSTLKIQRTQQEDSAVYLCASSLSRARVTDTQYFGPGTRLTVL.

A few counts support this clonotype. The chain couples TRBV5-6 to TRBJ1-4, with D perhaps matching TRBD1 (6 bases). The CDR3 totals 16 residues. Germline V gene data show CDR1 as SGHDT and CDR2 as YYEEEE. Trimming removed 0 bases from V and 4 bases from J, with 13 bases in between. The CDR3 here is CASSLGWTELNEKLFF. In DNA form, the CDR3 reads TGTGCCAGCAGCTTGGGGTGGACAGAACTTAATGAAAAACTGTTTTTT.

A single count supports this clonotype. The chain recombines TRBV7-3 with TRBJ1-5; no reliable D call. This CDR3 is built from 19 residues. V was pared by 0 bases and J by 2 bases, with 20 bases between. CDR1 is SGHTA and CDR2 is FQGTGA in the germline V gene. The CDR3 loop is CASSLTPFNLGKGNQPQHF. The CDR3 DNA sequence: TGTGCCAGCAGCTTAACTCCGTTTAACTTAGGGAAGGGCAATCAGCCCCAGCATTTT.

The chain links TRBV27 to TRBJ2-4; 7 bases line up with TRBD2. Germline CDR1 is MNHEY and CDR2 is SMNVEV (reference sequence). V was pared by 3 bases and J by 13 bases, with 15 bases of the junction left unmatched. This CDR3 is 15 amino acids long. The CDR3 nucleotides read TGTGCCAGCAGTTTGGCCGGGACTAAATCTACGAGGCAGTACTTC. Residues: CASSLAGTKSTRQYF.

This rearrangement joins TRBV29-1 to TRBJ2-5; perhaps D is TRBD1 or TRBD2 (6 bases each). The CDR3 covers 12 residues. Germline V gene data show CDR1 as SQVTM and CDR2 as ANQGSEA. Trimming stripped 4 bases from V and 5 bases from J, with 11 bases between. CDR3 region: CSVGIGGETQYF. In nucleotides, the CDR3 is TGCAGCGTTGGTATAGGGGGGGAGACCCAGTACTTC.

This clonotype was seen more than once but under ten times. This chain links TRBV5-5 with TRBJ2-1; 7 nucleotides line up with TRBD2. The CDR3 runs to 15 residues. The trim removed 3 bases at V and 0 bases at J, leaving 3 bases unmatched. The germline gives CDR1 SGHKS, CDR2 YYEKEE (reference sequence). The CDR3 is CASSSKRDSYNEQFF. The DNA of the CDR3 is TGTGCCAGCAGCTCAAAGCGGGACTCCTACAATGAGCAGTTCTTC.

As concerns this clonotype: Germline is not matched at one junction end, which may reflect a read error. This rearrangement joins TRBV7-2 to TRBJ2-7; D is undetermined. With the DNA end fitting TRBJ2-5 better, the J assignment may be wrong. The CDR3 is made up of 13 amino acids. In germline, CDR1 is SGHTA, CDR2 FQGNSA. The CDR3 reads CASSPKVQGTQYF. In nucleotides, the CDR3 is TGTGCCAGCAGCCCAAAAGTTCAAGGGACCCAGTACTTC.

The CDR3 loop is CSALVDTQYF. In DNA, the CDR3 is TGCAGTGCTTTGGTGGATACGCAGTATTTT. The chain recombines TRBV20-1 with TRBJ2-3; no clear D gene. CDR3 length equals 10 residues. Germline V CDR1 and CDR2: DFQATT, SNEGSKA (reference sequence). The V end was cut by 5 bases, the J end by 6 bases, with 6 bases between.

In DNA, the CDR3 is TGCAGTGCCCCGACAGGGGGCTCGTACCAAGAGACCCAGTACTTC. Protein product: CSAPTGGSYQETQYF. The J gene is TRBJ2-5, the V gene TRBV20-1; 10 bases align to TRBD1. The V gene end was trimmed by 6 bases and the J gene end by 0 bases; junction bases not matched to a gene: 7. The germline CDR1 and CDR2 sequences are DFQATT and SNEGSKA (reference sequence). CDR3 length equals 15 residues.

This clonotype showed up just a few times. V usage is TRBV5-1 and J usage is TRBJ2-1, with 7 bases lining up with TRBD2. This CDR3 has 13 residues. V shed 5 bases and J 4 bases; nucleotides not matched to a gene: 3. CDR1 and CDR2 from the germline V gene are SGHRS and YFSETQ. The CDR3 reads CASSASGYNEQFF. The CDR3 bases are TGCGCCAGCAGTGCTAGCGGATACAATGAGCAGTTCTTC.

CDR3 sequence reads: CSARTKAGDNSNQPQHF. In nucleotides, the CDR3 is TGCAGTGCTAGAACTAAGGCAGGGGATAATAGCAATCAGCCCCAGCATTTT. V is TRBV20-1 and J is TRBJ1-5, with D perhaps matching TRBD1 (6 bases). The germline CDR1 and CDR2 sequences are DFQATT and SNEGSKA (reference sequence). V was shortened by 2 bases and J by 0 bases, with 17 bases between the two germline ends. This CDR3 has 17 amino acids.

CDR3 sequence: CASSLHRDVDYGYTF. The CDR3 DNA sequence: TGTGCCAGCAGTTTACACCGGGACGTCGACTATGGCTACACCTTC. The chain couples TRBV12-3 or TRBV12-4 to TRBJ1-2; TRBD1 is a possible D gene (5 bases). The CDR3 length is 15 residues. The ends were cut back, 2 bases at V and 3 bases at J, with 13 bases in the middle.

In its sample, this clonotype was seen once. This chain links TRBV4-2 with TRBJ1-1; TRBD1 agrees at 8 bases. Germline CDR1 and CDR2: LGHNA and YNFKEQ. Trimming cost V 0 bases and J 5 bases; bases outside gene matches: 11. The CDR3 extends over 17 amino acids. For the CDR3, the DNA is TGTGCCAGCAGCCAAGATCCCCAGGGGGCGGATCGAACTGAAGCTTTCTTT. It yields the protein CASSQDPQGADRTEAFF.

This chain joins TRBV4-1 and TRBJ1-2; D gene unclear. The CDR3 contains 13 residues. Trimming shortened V by 0 bases and J by 4 bases, and 6 bases separated the two germline ends. Germline V lookup: CDR1 MGHRA, CDR2 YSYEKL. CDR3 region: CASSQDEGYGYTF. CDR3 nucleotide sequence: TGCGCCAGCAGCCAAGACGAGGGCTATGGCTACACCTTC.

Here the CDR3 reads CASSLGGTSGEYEQYF. As DNA, the CDR3 is TGCGCCAGCAGCTTGGGGGGGACTAGCGGGGAGTACGAGCAGTACTTC. The chain links TRBV5-1 to TRBJ2-4; 13 bases fit TRBD2. The end of the DNA fits TRBJ2-7 better, so the J call may be wrong. From germline, CDR1 is SGHRS and CDR2 YFSETQ. This CDR3 contains 16 residues.

The chain uses TRBV12-3 or TRBV12-4 and TRBJ1-4; no clear D gene. Trimming left V 7 bases short and J 3 bases short, with 3 bases between. The CDR3 covers 11 residues. The CDR3 here is CASTPNEKLFF. CDR3 coding DNA: TGTGCCAGCACTCCTAATGAAAAACTGTTTTTT.

The chain couples TRBV5-6 to TRBJ2-7; 7 positions match TRBD1. CDR1 is SGHDT, CDR2 YYEEEE, per germline. Trimming cost V 5 bases and J 2 bases; bases outside gene matches: 10. The CDR3 sequence is 15 residues long. The CDR3 nucleotides read TGTGCCAGCAGGGCGAGGGGGACAGCAGCCTACGAGCAGTACTTC. As protein: CASRARGTAAYEQYF.

In its sample, this clonotype was seen a few times. CDR3 sequence (DNA): TGCGCCAGCAGCCCTACTAGTTGGGGAGGAAATCAGCCCCAGCATTTT. Protein: CASSPTSWGGNQPQHF. V and J are TRBV4-1 and TRBJ1-5; D remains unclear. The V gene's germline CDR1 is MGHRA and CDR2 YSYEKL. The V gene lost 4 bases and the J gene lost 4 bases, with 17 bases spanning the gap. CDR3 length: 16 residues.

V and J are TRBV14 and TRBJ2-3; TRBD2 agrees at 7 bases. Per germline, CDR1 SGHDN and CDR2 FVKESK. J gave up 0 bases and V 4 bases, and 4 bases lay outside the gene matches. The CDR3 covers 15 residues. CDR3: CASSPGTISTDTQYF. The CDR3 coding sequence is TGTGCCAGCAGCCCAGGGACTATAAGCACAGATACGCAGTATTTT.

There are many counts of this clonotype. The rearrangement joins TRBV7-9 to TRBJ2-1; 8 bases are shared with TRBD2. The V gene's germline CDR1 is SEHNR and CDR2 FQNEAQ (reference sequence). This CDR3 contains 16 residues. The trim removed 0 bases at V and 5 bases at J, leaving 6 bases unmatched. DNA for the CDR3: TGTGCCAGCAGCTTAGCCCGGGGGGGAGGAAACAATGAGCAGTTCTTC. Amino acid sequence: CASSLARGGGNNEQFF.

The chain is built from TRBV28 and TRBJ2-6, with D possibly matching TRBD1 (5 bases). Deletions cut 4 bases from V and 0 bases from J, with 19 bases between. The CDR3 contains 19 residues. CDR1 is MDHEN, CDR2 SYDVKM, per germline. For the CDR3, the DNA is TGTGCCAGCAGTTCCTCTTTGGGGCCCTGGGGCTCTGGGGCCAACGTCCTGACTTTC. It specifies CASSSSLGPWGSGANVLTF. The whole variable domain, remainder taken from reference TRBV28 and TRBJ2-6, is DVKVTQSSRYLVKRTGEKVFLECVQDMDHENMFWYRQDPGLGLRLIYFSYDVKMKEKGDIPEGYSVSREKKERFSLILESASTNQTSMYLCASSSSLGPWGSGANVLTFGAGSRLTVL.

The rearrangement joins TRBV5-6 to TRBJ1-1; D is unclear. Germline V gene lookup returns CDR1 SGHDT and CDR2 YYEEEE. CDR3 size: 17 residues. The V end lost 2 bases, the J end lost 1 base, and 18 bases lay between the germline ends. The CDR3 DNA reads TGTGCCAGCAGCTTAAAGATGATTCGAAGAACGAACACTGAAGCTTTCTTT. It codes for CASSLKMIRRTNTEAFF.

The chain employs TRBV13 and TRBJ1-2; the match to TRBD1 covers 7 bases. The CDR3 sequence is 16 residues long. The V segment lost 0 bases and the J segment 1 base; nucleotides outside the gene matches: 5. Looked up from germline, CDR1 is PRHDT and CDR2 is FYEKMQ (reference sequence). CDR3 in DNA: TGTGCCAGCAGCTTAGGAACAGGGGTTTATAACTATGGCTACACCTTC. Protein product: CASSLGTGVYNYGYTF. Based on the CDR3 plus reference TRBV13 and TRBJ1-2, the full variable domain is AAGVIQSPRHLIKEKRETATLKCYPIPRHDTVYWYQQGPGQDPQFLISFYEKMQSDKGSIPDRFSAQQFSDYHSELNMSSLELGDSALYFCASSLGTGVYNYGYTFGSGTRLTVV.

The chain combines TRBV11-2 with TRBJ1-5; 8 bases match TRBD1. The CDR3 loop spans 15 amino acids. Germline V CDR1 and CDR2: SGHAT, FQNNGV. With 3 bases clipped from V and 5 bases from J, the junction kept 6 bases outside the gene matches. The CDR3 sequence: CASSLGGQAYQPQHF. The CDR3 region has the DNA TGTGCCAGCAGCTTGGGGGGACAGGCTTATCAGCCCCAGCATTTT.